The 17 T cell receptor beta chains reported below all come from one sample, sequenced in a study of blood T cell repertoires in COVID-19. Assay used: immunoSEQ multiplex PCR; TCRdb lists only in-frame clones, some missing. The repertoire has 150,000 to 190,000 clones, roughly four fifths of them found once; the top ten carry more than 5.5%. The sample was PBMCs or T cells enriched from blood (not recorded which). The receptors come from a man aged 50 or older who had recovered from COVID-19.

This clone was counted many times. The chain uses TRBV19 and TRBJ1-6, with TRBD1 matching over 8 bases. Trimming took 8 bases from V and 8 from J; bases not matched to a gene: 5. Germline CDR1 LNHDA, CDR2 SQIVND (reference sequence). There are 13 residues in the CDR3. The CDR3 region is CASSTGAHSPLHF. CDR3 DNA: TGTGCCAGTTCGACAGGGGCTCATTCACCCCTCCACTTT.

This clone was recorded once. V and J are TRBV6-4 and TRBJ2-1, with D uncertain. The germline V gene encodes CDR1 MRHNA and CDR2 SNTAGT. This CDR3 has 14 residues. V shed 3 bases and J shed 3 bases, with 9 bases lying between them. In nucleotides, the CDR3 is TGTGCCAGCAGTGATCGTAGCTTCTACAATGAGCAGTTCTTC. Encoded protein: CASSDRSFYNEQFF.

The CDR3 sequence: CASSSSGTGGQETQYF. In DNA form, the CDR3 reads TGTGCCAGCTCATCATCGGGGACAGGGGGTCAAGAGACCCAGTACTTC. The rearrangement links TRBV18 to TRBJ2-5; 11 bases are shared with TRBD1. The CDR3 covers 16 residues. Germline-derived CDR1 and CDR2 are KGHSH and LQKENI. Trimming took 5 bases from V and 2 from J; bases not matched to a gene: 7.

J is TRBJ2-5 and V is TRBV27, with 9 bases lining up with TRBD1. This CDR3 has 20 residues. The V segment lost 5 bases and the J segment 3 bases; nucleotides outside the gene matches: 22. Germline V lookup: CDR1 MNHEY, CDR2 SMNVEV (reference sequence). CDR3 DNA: TGTGCCAGCAGTACCTATTATATCGCGGGGACAGGGAGGATTGAAGAGACCCAGTACTTC. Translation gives CASSTYYIAGTGRIEETQYF.

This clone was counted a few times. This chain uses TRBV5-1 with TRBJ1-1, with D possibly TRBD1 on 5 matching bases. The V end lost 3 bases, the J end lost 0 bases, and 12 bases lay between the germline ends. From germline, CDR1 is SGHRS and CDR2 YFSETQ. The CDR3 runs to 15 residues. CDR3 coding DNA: TGCGCCAGCAGCTGGGCCCCGGGGGTGAACACTGAAGCTTTCTTT. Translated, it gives CASSWAPGVNTEAFF.

Written as DNA, the CDR3 is TGTGCCTGGAGTCCACTTGGACAGCTCACCGGGGAGCTGTTTTTT. Protein: CAWSPLGQLTGELFF. This sequence joins TRBV30 and TRBJ2-2; possibly TRBD1 for D (6 bases). Trimming removed 2 bases from V and 4 bases from J, with 14 bases in between. Germline-derived CDR1 and CDR2 are GTSNPN and SVGIG (reference sequence). This CDR3 has 15 amino acids.

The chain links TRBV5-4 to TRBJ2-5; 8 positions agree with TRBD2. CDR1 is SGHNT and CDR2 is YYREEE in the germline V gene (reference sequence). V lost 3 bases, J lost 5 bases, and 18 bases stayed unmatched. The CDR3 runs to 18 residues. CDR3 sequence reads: CASSSTQGTSGSRETQYF. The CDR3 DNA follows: TGTGCCAGCAGCTCCACCCAAGGGACTAGTGGGAGTCGGGAGACCCAGTACTTC.

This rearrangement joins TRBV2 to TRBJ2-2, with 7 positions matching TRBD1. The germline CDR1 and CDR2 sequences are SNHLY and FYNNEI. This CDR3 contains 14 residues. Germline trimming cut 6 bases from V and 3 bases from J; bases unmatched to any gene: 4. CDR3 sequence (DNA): TGTGCCAGCAGGGGGACAGATTACACCGGGGAGCTGTTTTTT. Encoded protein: CASRGTDYTGELFF.

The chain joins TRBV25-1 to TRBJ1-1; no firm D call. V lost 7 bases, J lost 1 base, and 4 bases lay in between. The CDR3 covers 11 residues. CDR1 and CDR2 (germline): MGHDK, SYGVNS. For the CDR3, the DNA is TGTGCCAGCACCAGGAACACTGAAGCTTTCTTT. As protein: CASTRNTEAFF.

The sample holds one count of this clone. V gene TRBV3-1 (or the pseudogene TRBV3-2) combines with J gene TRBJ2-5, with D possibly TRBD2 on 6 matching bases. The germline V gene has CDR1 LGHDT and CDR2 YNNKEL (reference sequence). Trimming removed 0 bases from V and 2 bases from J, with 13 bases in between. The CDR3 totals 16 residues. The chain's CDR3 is CASSQELQRAQETQYF. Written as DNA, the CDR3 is TGTGCCAGCAGCCAAGAATTGCAGCGGGCGCAAGAGACCCAGTACTTC.

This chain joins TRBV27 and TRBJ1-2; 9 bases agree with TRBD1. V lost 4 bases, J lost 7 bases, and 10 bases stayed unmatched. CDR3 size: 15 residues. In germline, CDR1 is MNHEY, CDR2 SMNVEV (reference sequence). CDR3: CASSSLTRQGGGYTF. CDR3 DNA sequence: TGTGCCAGCAGTTCCTTAACCCGACAGGGGGGTGGCTACACCTTC.

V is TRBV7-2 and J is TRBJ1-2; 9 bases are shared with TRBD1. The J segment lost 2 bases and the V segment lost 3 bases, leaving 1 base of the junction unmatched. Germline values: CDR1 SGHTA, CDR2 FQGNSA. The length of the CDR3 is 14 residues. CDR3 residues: CASSFGTGNYGYTF. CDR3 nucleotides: TGTGCCAGCAGCTTTGGGACAGGGAACTATGGCTACACCTTC.

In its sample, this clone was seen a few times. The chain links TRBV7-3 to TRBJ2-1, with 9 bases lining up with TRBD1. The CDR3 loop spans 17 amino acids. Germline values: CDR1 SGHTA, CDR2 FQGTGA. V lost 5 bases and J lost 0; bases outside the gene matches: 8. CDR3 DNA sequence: TGTGCCAGCAGCCCGGGACAGGGCTTTAGCTCCTACAATGAGCAGTTCTTC. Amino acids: CASSPGQGFSSYNEQFF.

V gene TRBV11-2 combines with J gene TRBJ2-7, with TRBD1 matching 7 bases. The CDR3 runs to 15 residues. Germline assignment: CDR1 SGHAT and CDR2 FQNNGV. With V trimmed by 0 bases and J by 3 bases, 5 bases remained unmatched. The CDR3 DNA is TGTGCCAGCAGCTTAGATCCGGGACAGTACTACGAGCAGTACTTC. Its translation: CASSLDPGQYYEQYF. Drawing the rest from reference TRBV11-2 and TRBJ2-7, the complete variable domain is EAGVAQSPRYKIIEKRQSVAFWCNPISGHATLYWYQQILGQGPKLLIQFQNNGVVDDSQLPKDRFSAERLKGVDSTLKIQPAKLEDSAVYLCASSLDPGQYYEQYFGPGTRLTVT.

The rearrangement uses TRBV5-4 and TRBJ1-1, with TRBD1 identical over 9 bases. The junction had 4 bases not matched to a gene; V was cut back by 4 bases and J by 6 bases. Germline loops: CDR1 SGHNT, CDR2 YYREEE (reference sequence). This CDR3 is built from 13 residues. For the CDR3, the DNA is TGTGCCAGCAGCCTGGACAGGGGCGCTGAAGCTTTCTTT. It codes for CASSLDRGAEAFF.

The CDR3 loop reads CASSQARVDYSPLHF. CDR3 sequence (DNA): TGTGCCAGCAGCCAAGCCAGGGTTGATTATTCACCCCTCCACTTT. V is TRBV3-1 (or the pseudogene TRBV3-2) and J is TRBJ1-6; weak D call: TRBD1 (5 bases). This CDR3 is 15 amino acids long. Germline CDR1 is LGHDT and CDR2 is YNNKEL (reference sequence). Trimming cost V 1 base and J 8 bases, with 12 bases left between them.

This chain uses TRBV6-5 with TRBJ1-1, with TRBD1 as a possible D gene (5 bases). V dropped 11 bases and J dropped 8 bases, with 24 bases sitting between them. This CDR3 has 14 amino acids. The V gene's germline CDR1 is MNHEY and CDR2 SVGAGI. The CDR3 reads CAGPFMGGFGEAFF. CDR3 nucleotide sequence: TGTGCCGGACCCTTTATGGGGGGTTTCGGAGAAGCTTTCTTT.